This record concerns one T cell receptor beta chain sequence. The sample is drawn from a study of blood T cell repertoires in COVID-19. The V end lost 2 bases, the J end lost 4 bases, and 9 bases lay between the germline ends. Germline V gives CDR1 MNHEY, CDR2 SVGAGI. CDR3 size: 14 residues. The data were produced by immunoSEQ multiplex PCR, yet TCRdb's version contains in-frame clones alone and is incomplete. Of around 62,000 clones listed, around 89% are singletons. Specimen: peripheral blood. The sequence came from a woman between 55 and 75 years old with acute or convalescent COVID-19. The chain uses TRBV6-5 and TRBJ1-5; D remains ambiguous. The CDR3 nucleotides are TGTGCCAGCAGTTACCTTACGGTGAATCAGCCCCAGCATTTT. Translation gives CASSYLTVNQPQHF.